The 22 T cell receptor beta chains reported below all come from one sample, sequenced in a study of shared clonotypes between healthy human individuals. Assay used: immunoSEQ multiplex PCR; TCRdb lists only in-frame clones, some missing. The data contain hundreds of thousands of clones, roughly 97% of them seen just once; the ten biggest clones take up roughly 0.05%. The specimen sequenced was naive CD4+ T cells sorted from blood. The subset was: CD45RA+ positively selected. The receptor set was obtained from a woman in her twenties or thirties in good health.

This sequence joins TRBV28 and TRBJ1-6; no firm D call. The CDR3 is 12 amino acids. Germline CDR1 reads MDHEN; CDR2 reads SYDVKM. The ends were cut back, 5 bases at V and 8 bases at J, with 7 bases in the middle. CDR3 nucleotide sequence: TGTGCCAGCAGTATCCAGCATTCACCCCTCCACTTT. This sequence encodes CASSIQHSPLHF.

This clone was detected once. The chain carries TRBV4-2 and TRBJ1-2; the D is unclear. V was clipped by 1 base and J by 4 bases, with 16 bases between them. The length of the CDR3 is 16 residues. Looked up from germline, CDR1 is LGHNA and CDR2 is YNFKEQ. CDR3 residues: CASSQVFNLRGYGYTF. The CDR3 nucleotides read TGTGCCAGCAGCCAAGTTTTCAACCTGCGGGGCTATGGCTACACCTTC.

This sequence joins TRBV10-3 and TRBJ2-3; D possibly corresponds to TRBD1 (6 bases). Germline CDR1 reads ENHRY; CDR2 reads SYGVKD. Between the trimmed V and J ends, which lost 5 bases and 2 bases, there was a span of 14 bases. CDR3 length: 15 amino acids. The CDR3 loop is CAISSGAPTTDTQYF. The DNA for the CDR3 is TGTGCCATCAGTTCAGGGGCCCCGACCACAGATACGCAGTATTTT.

This chain connects TRBV7-6 to TRBJ2-7; 10 nucleotides line up with TRBD1. The CDR3 covers 15 residues. Looked up from germline, CDR1 is SGHVS and CDR2 is FNYEAQ. V was pared by 0 bases and J by 6 bases, with 5 bases of the junction left unmatched. The chain's CDR3 is CASSLASGTGAEQYF. Here the CDR3 DNA reads TGTGCCAGCAGCTTAGCTTCCGGGACAGGGGCCGAGCAGTACTTC.

The rearrangement uses TRBV6-6 and TRBJ2-7; possibly TRBD2 for D (6 bases). Germline V gene sequence: CDR1 MNHNY, CDR2 SVGAGI (reference sequence). The V end was cut by 6 bases, the J end by 3 bases, with 12 bases between. The length of the CDR3 is 13 residues. This CDR3 is CASSQARDYEQYF. The CDR3 bases are TGTGCCAGCAGCCAAGCGCGGGACTACGAGCAGTACTTC.

The chain combines TRBV5-1 with TRBJ2-1; the D gene is possibly TRBD2 (6 bases). The CDR3 runs to 18 residues. The germline CDR1 and CDR2 sequences are SGHRS and YFSETQ. Trimming left V 1 base short and J 4 bases short, with 21 bases between. The CDR3 DNA reads TGCGCCAGCAGCTTGTATGGGCCCCCGGGACTGGGGTACAATGAGCAGTTCTTC. Protein sequence: CASSLYGPPGLGYNEQFF.

The rearrangement uses TRBV18 and TRBJ2-5, with D uncertain. Per germline, CDR1 KGHSH and CDR2 LQKENI. This CDR3 contains 13 residues. With 2 bases removed from V and 1 base from J, the gap between germline ends came to 5 bases. The CDR3 loop is CASSPAPQETQYF. The CDR3 DNA reads as TGTGCCAGCTCACCAGCCCCCCAAGAGACCCAGTACTTC.

The V gene is TRBV5-4, the J gene TRBJ1-3; D may be TRBD1 (5 bases). The CDR3 has 14 amino acids. Trimming took 2 bases from V and 2 from J, leaving 8 bases between them. The germline gives CDR1 SGHNT, CDR2 YYREEE (reference sequence). CDR3 DNA: TGTGCCAGCAGCTTCGGGGCCCCTGGAAACACCATATATTTT. It specifies CASSFGAPGNTIYF.

The CDR3 loop is CASSPDTSSGNTIYF. The CDR3 region has the DNA TGTGCCAGCAGCCCGGACACGAGCTCTGGAAACACCATATATTTT. V usage is TRBV5-4 and J usage is TRBJ1-3; D may be TRBD1 (5 bases). Germline loops: CDR1 SGHNT, CDR2 YYREEE (reference sequence). The V and J ends lost 4 bases and 0 bases respectively, with 11 bases between them. This CDR3 comprises 15 residues.

CDR3 in DNA: TGTGCCAGCAGAGATCTTACTTTGGGACAGAGGTCCCTCGAGCAGTACTTC. Translated, it gives CASRDLTLGQRSLEQYF. The chain employs TRBV2 and TRBJ2-7; TRBD1 agrees at 7 bases. The V segment lost 6 bases and the J segment 6 bases; nucleotides outside the gene matches: 20. In germline, CDR1 is SNHLY, CDR2 FYNNEI. The CDR3 is 17 amino acids.

The chain has TRBV28 and TRBJ2-7, with D perhaps TRBD2 (6 bases). V gave up 1 base and J gave up 3 bases, with 13 bases separating them. Germline CDR1 and CDR2: MDHEN and SYDVKM. CDR3 length: 15 amino acids. In DNA form, the CDR3 reads TGTGCCAGCAGTTTATCGGGGACTCAAAACTACGAGCAGTACTTC. Amino acid sequence: CASSLSGTQNYEQYF. Full variable domain (rest looked up from reference TRBV28 and TRBJ2-7): DVKVTQSSRYLVKRTGEKVFLECVQDMDHENMFWYRQDPGLGLRLIYFSYDVKMKEKGDIPEGYSVSREKKERFSLILESASTNQTSMYLCASSLSGTQNYEQYFGPGTRLTVT.

V usage is TRBV5-4 and J usage is TRBJ1-4; tentatively, D is TRBD1 (5 bases). V was cut by 3 bases and J by 2 bases, with 11 bases left in between. Germline CDR1 and CDR2: SGHNT and YYREEE (reference sequence). The CDR3 covers 15 residues. This CDR3 is CASSSSPGTNEKLFF. CDR3 nucleotides: TGTGCCAGCAGCTCGAGCCCAGGGACTAATGAAAAACTGTTTTTT.

The gene calls are TRBV28 and TRBJ2-4; 13 bases match TRBD2. The CDR3 runs to 14 residues. Germline CDR1 is MDHEN and CDR2 is SYDVKM. With V trimmed by 6 bases and J by 15 bases, 11 bases remained unmatched. DNA of the CDR3: TGTGCCAGCAGCCTTTTCAGGACTAGCGGGAGTCGGTACTTC. Its translation is CASSLFRTSGSRYF. Full variable domain (remainder filled in from reference TRBV28 and TRBJ2-4): DVKVTQSSRYLVKRTGEKVFLECVQDMDHENMFWYRQDPGLGLRLIYFSYDVKMKEKGDIPEGYSVSREKKERFSLILESASTNQTSMYLCASSLFRTSGSRYFGAGTRLSVL.

The rearrangement uses TRBV27 and TRBJ2-7, with 8 bases aligning to TRBD2. V lost 1 base, J lost 0 bases, and 2 bases stayed unmatched. The V gene's germline CDR1 is MNHEY and CDR2 SMNVEV (reference sequence). This CDR3 has 15 residues. CDR3 DNA: TGTGCCAGCAGTTTATTCGGGAGGGGCTCCTACGAGCAGTACTTC. Translating it yields CASSLFGRGSYEQYF.

The chain joins TRBV7-9 to TRBJ1-1, with 7 bases fitting TRBD1. This CDR3 contains 14 residues. Looked up from germline, CDR1 is SEHNR and CDR2 is FQNEAQ (reference sequence). The J segment lost 2 bases and the V segment lost 6 bases, leaving 6 bases of the junction unmatched. The CDR3 nucleotides read TGTGCCAGCAGAGGACAGGATGCTAACACTGAAGCTTTCTTT. This translates into CASRGQDANTEAFF.

The J gene is TRBJ2-3, the V gene TRBV5-1, with D possibly matching TRBD1 (5 bases). CDR3 size: 15 residues. Looked up from germline, CDR1 is SGHRS and CDR2 is YFSETQ. Trimming stripped 1 base from V and 4 bases from J, with 13 bases between. CDR3 sequence: CASSLIVWGADTQYF. The DNA of the CDR3 is TGCGCCAGCAGCTTGATAGTCTGGGGCGCAGATACGCAGTATTTT.

V is TRBV7-9 and J is TRBJ1-5; D might be TRBD1 (6 bases). The CDR3 runs 14 residues. The germline gives CDR1 SEHNR, CDR2 FQNEAQ (reference sequence). Trimming took 4 bases from V and 4 from J, leaving 11 bases between them. CDR3 coding DNA: TGTGCCAGCAGCTCACAGGGCCCAAATCAGCCCCAGCATTTT. This sequence encodes CASSSQGPNQPQHF.

The genes are TRBV7-6 and TRBJ2-1; 8 nucleotides agree with TRBD2. The V segment lost 2 bases and the J segment 3 bases; nucleotides outside the gene matches: 0. CDR1 and CDR2 (germline): SGHVS, FNYEAQ. CDR3 length equals 14 residues. In DNA form, the CDR3 reads TGTGCCAGCAGCTTACTAGCGGGCTACAATGAGCAGTTCTTC. Protein product: CASSLLAGYNEQFF. The full variable domain, completed using reference TRBV7-6 and TRBJ2-1, is GAGVSQSPRYKVTKRGQDVALRCDPISGHVSLYWYRQALGQGPEFLTYFNYEAQQDKSGLPNDRFSAERPEGSISTLTIQRTEQRDSAMYRCASSLLAGYNEQFFGPGTRLTVL.

The genes are TRBV7-9 and TRBJ2-7, with 11 bases that match TRBD1. The CDR3 has 18 residues. Germline V lookup: CDR1 SEHNR, CDR2 FQNEAQ (reference sequence). V shed 5 bases and J 4 bases; nucleotides not matched to a gene: 16. The CDR3 sequence: CASSPRRAPGQGVYEQYF. CDR3 nucleotides: TGTGCCAGCAGCCCCAGACGGGCCCCGGGACAGGGGGTGTACGAGCAGTACTTC.

Turning to this clone: One end of the junction does not line up with germline, which may come from a read error. This chain joins TRBV11-3 and TRBJ2-7; maybe TRBD2 (6 bases). Germline V lookup: CDR1 SGHNT, CDR2 YENEEA. This CDR3 has 13 residues. CDR3 coding DNA: TGTGCCAGCAGTTTAGCGGAGAACTACGAGCAGTACTTC. It translates to CASSLAENYEQYF.

This clone was observed a few times. The V gene is TRBV18, the J gene TRBJ2-7; 8 nucleotides align to TRBD1. Germline CDR1 KGHSH, CDR2 LQKENI. This CDR3 spans 14 amino acids. Germline trimming cut 3 bases from V and 3 bases from J; bases unmatched to any gene: 4. CDR3 loop: CASSPGQAGYEQYF. The CDR3 DNA is TGTGCCAGCTCACCGGGACAGGCGGGCTACGAGCAGTACTTC.

The CDR3 DNA is TGTGCCAGCACCCCCCGGGGGCCCTATGGCTACACCTTC. This gives the protein CASTPRGPYGYTF. V and J are TRBV6-1 and TRBJ1-2, with TRBD1 as a possible D gene (6 bases). Between the trimmed V and J ends, which lost 7 bases and 4 bases, there was a span of 13 bases. CDR1 and CDR2 (germline): MNHNS, SASEGT. This CDR3 is built from 13 residues.